A single sample gave rise to the 12 T cell receptor beta chains below, sequenced in a study of T cell responses to AZD1222 COVID-19 vaccine. TCRdb keeps only in-frame clones here, not all; method: immunoSEQ multiplex PCR. The sample contains 180,000 or so clones, approximately 93% of which appear only once. The source was peripheral blood, collected on day 0 of AZD1222 vaccination. The source of these receptors is an adult in good health.

The chain is built from TRBV2 and TRBJ1-6; 9 nucleotides match TRBD1. Trimming cost V 4 bases and J 2 bases; bases outside gene matches: 0. Germline V lookup: CDR1 SNHLY, CDR2 FYNNEI. The CDR3 runs to 15 residues. The CDR3 loop is CASSGTGAYNSPLHF. The DNA for the CDR3 is TGTGCCAGCAGTGGGACAGGGGCCTATAATTCACCCCTCCACTTT.

The J gene is TRBJ1-2, the V gene TRBV5-1; D is unclear. Germline assignment: CDR1 SGHRS and CDR2 YFSETQ. The germline V and J ends were trimmed by 5 bases and 2 bases, with 10 bases remaining between them. The CDR3 covers 13 residues. CDR3 amino acids: CASRENRNYGYTF. Here the CDR3 DNA reads TGCGCCAGCAGGGAAAACAGAAACTATGGCTACACCTTC. Looking up the rest from reference TRBV5-1 and TRBJ1-2 gives the full variable domain: KAGVTQTPRYLIKTRGQQVTLSCSPISGHRSVSWYQQTPGQGLQFLFEYFSETQRNKGNFPGRFSGRQFSNSRSEMNVSTLELGDSALYLCASRENRNYGYTFGSGTRLTVV.

The genes are TRBV13 and TRBJ2-7; the D gene is possibly TRBD2 (5 bases). Trimming took off 6 bases at V and 7 bases at J, with 10 bases between the two ends. The germline V gene has CDR1 PRHDT and CDR2 FYEKMQ (reference sequence). The CDR3 has 11 residues. The DNA for the CDR3 is TGTGCCAGCAGTCTACTAGGGGAGCAGTACTTC. Protein sequence: CASSLLGEQYF. The full variable domain, rest sourced from reference TRBV13 and TRBJ2-7, is AAGVIQSPRHLIKEKRETATLKCYPIPRHDTVYWYQQGPGQDPQFLISFYEKMQSDKGSIPDRFSAQQFSDYHSELNMSSLELGDSALYFCASSLLGEQYFGPGTRLTVT.

V and J are TRBV19 and TRBJ2-5; D remains unclear. Per the germline V gene, CDR1 is LNHDA and CDR2 is SQIVND (reference sequence). The V and J ends lost 3 bases and 8 bases respectively, with 16 bases between them. CDR3 length: 14 residues. The CDR3 bases are TGTGCCAGTAGTATCTCCGCCGGCCGCAAAACCCAGTACTTC. This gives the protein CASSISAGRKTQYF.

This sequence joins TRBV13 and TRBJ1-2; 7 bases match TRBD1. Germline V CDR1 and CDR2: PRHDT, FYEKMQ (reference sequence). This CDR3 has 16 amino acids. Losses at the gene ends were 0 bases for V and 4 bases for J; bases not matched to a gene: 8. The CDR3: CASSLGRDSGTYGYTF. DNA of the CDR3: TGTGCCAGCAGCTTAGGCCGGGACAGTGGGACCTATGGCTACACCTTC.

The rearrangement uses TRBV5-1 and TRBJ1-1; no definite D call. This CDR3 region has 14 residues. CDR1 is SGHRS and CDR2 is YFSETQ in the germline V gene. V lost 3 bases and J lost 1, with 10 bases in between. The CDR3 DNA is TGCGCCAGCAGCTCCTATCTTGGGAACACTGAAGCTTTCTTT. This encodes CASSSYLGNTEAFF.

The chain employs TRBV2 and TRBJ1-2, with a possible D match to TRBD1 (6 bases). CDR1 and CDR2 from the germline V gene are SNHLY and FYNNEI. V was pared by 7 bases and J by 8 bases, with 23 bases between. The CDR3 is made up of 15 amino acids. The CDR3 DNA sequence: TGTGCCAGCACCAGACAGGAACTCCAGGTTCGGGGCTACACCTTC. This codes for CASTRQELQVRGYTF.

This clone was seen once. J is TRBJ2-1 and V is TRBV4-1, with TRBD2 identical over 8 bases. The CDR3 runs to 15 residues. Per the germline V gene, CDR1 is MGHRA and CDR2 is YSYEKL. J lost 1 base, V lost 3 bases, and 2 bases had no gene match. The DNA of the CDR3 is TGCGCCAGCAGCCAGGGCGGGAGGTCCTACAATGAGCAGTTCTTC. Amino acids: CASSQGGRSYNEQFF.

This clone was seen only a few times. The chain is built from TRBV29-1 and TRBJ2-2; TRBD1 matches at 7 bases. Germline values: CDR1 SQVTM, CDR2 ANQGSEA. The CDR3 is 16 residues long. The J segment lost 7 bases and the V segment lost 7 bases, leaving 18 bases of the junction unmatched. The CDR3 DNA reads TGCAGCGCAATGCCAGGAGGCAGGGGGTCGGGCGGGGAGCTGTTTTTT. The encoded protein is CSAMPGGRGSGGELFF.

This clone was seen just once. The chain has TRBV20-1 and TRBJ1-3, with D uncertain. V gave up 3 bases and J gave up 0 bases, with 9 bases separating them. This CDR3 has 14 amino acids. From germline, CDR1 is DFQATT and CDR2 SNEGSKA (reference sequence). The CDR3 DNA follows: TGCAGTGCTAGTCGGGAGTTCTCTGGAAACACCATATATTTT. Amino acid sequence: CSASREFSGNTIYF.

The chain recombines TRBV7-2 with TRBJ2-7, with 7 bases fitting TRBD2. This CDR3 spans 14 amino acids. The ends lost 1 base at V and 6 bases at J; junction bases unmatched: 6. The germline gives CDR1 SGHTA, CDR2 FQGNSA. CDR3 region: CASSLETSFGEQYF. CDR3 sequence (DNA): TGTGCCAGCAGCTTAGAGACTAGCTTCGGCGAGCAGTACTTC. Using reference TRBV7-2 and TRBJ2-7 for the parts outside the CDR3, the full variable domain is GAGVSQSPSNKVTEKGKDVELRCDPISGHTALYWYRQSLGQGLEFLIYFQGNSAPDKSGLPSDRFSAERTGGSVSTLTIQRTQQEDSAVYLCASSLETSFGEQYFGPGTRLTVT.

The chain couples TRBV19 to TRBJ1-3; 7 bases align to TRBD1. Germline V gene data show CDR1 as LNHDA and CDR2 as SQIVND (reference sequence). Unmatched junction bases numbered 5, after V lost 5 bases and J lost 4 bases. The CDR3 consists of 14 residues. The CDR3 DNA sequence: TGTGCCAGTAGTCTGGGGACAGCCGGAAACACCATATATTTT. Residues: CASSLGTAGNTIYF.